The rows below give T cell receptor beta chains drawn from one sample of a study of cytomegalovirus exposure and HLA in healthy donors. Clones were read by immunoSEQ multiplex PCR, and TCRdb kept only the in-frame ones, dropping some. The data contain 100,000 to 120,000 clones, roughly nine tenths of them seen just once; the ten biggest clones take up 1.5% to 2%. Input material: PBMCs. These TCRs come from a woman between 18 and 30 years old in good health and CMV-seronegative. Both conserved end residues are part of each CDR3. D genes are given only for firm matches. Not every row has a clone size; where given, it reads once, few, many or a size class.

d_call | j_call | cdr3_length | clone_size | v_call | cdr3_aa | cdr3_nt
TRBD2 | TRBJ2-5 | 16 | once | TRBV9 | CASSVVSGGAGETQYF | TGTGCCAGCAGCGTAGTAAGCGGGGGGGCTGGGGAGACCCAGTACTTC
TRBD1 | TRBJ1-2 | 13 | NA | TRBV7-3 | CASSLGQGHGYTF | TGTGCCAGCAGCTTGGGACAGGGTCATGGCTACACCTTC
NA | TRBJ2-7 | 15 | NA | TRBV9 | CASSPGRLASYEQYF | TGTGCCAGCAGCCCCGGGAGACTGGCCTCCTACGAGCAGTACTTC
NA | TRBJ2-6 | 17 | NA | TRBV4-1 | CASSQWTSIAGANVLTF | TGCGCCAGCAGCCAATGGACATCCATTGCTGGGGCCAACGTCCTGACTTTC
NA | TRBJ2-5 | 12 | NA | TRBV6-1 | CASSELRETQYF | TGTGCCAGCAGTGAACTCAGGGAGACCCAGTACTTC
NA | TRBJ2-4 | 14 | NA | TRBV4-1 | CASSQEDSKNIQYF | TGCGCCAGCAGCCAAGAGGACAGCAAAAACATTCAGTACTTC
NA | TRBJ1-2 | 15 | NA | TRBV7-2 | CASSPERGGSYGYTF | TGTGCCAGCAGCCCCGAACGGGGGGGGTCCTATGGCTACACCTTC
TRBD2 | TRBJ2-3 | 15 | NA | TRBV18 | CASSLAGPSTDTQYF | TGTGCCAGCTCGTTAGCGGGGCCCAGCACAGATACGCAGTATTTT
TRBD2 | TRBJ2-5 | 15 | NA | TRBV9 | CASSVGSGSGETQYF | TGTGCCAGCAGCGTAGGTAGCGGGAGTGGGGAGACCCAGTACTTC
NA | TRBJ2-1 | 12 | NA | TRBV4-3 | CASSQQGHEQFF | TGCGCCAGCAGCCAACAGGGCCATGAGCAGTTCTTC
NA | TRBJ2-3 | 15 | NA | TRBV18 | CASSPVGVGTDTQYF | TGTGCCAGCTCACCAGTCGGAGTCGGCACAGATACGCAGTATTTT